Presented here are 2 T cell receptor beta chains from one specimen sequenced in a study of cytomegalovirus exposure and HLA in healthy donors. The PCR made use of 60 Vbeta and 13 Jbeta primers. Produced via immunoSEQ multiplex PCR; TCRdb's table is partial and in-frame only. The table has around 190,000 clones, around 75% seen once; the top ten hold about 3%. The material sequenced was PBMCs. These receptors all stem from a woman aged 25 to 45 in good health and CMV-seropositive.

The chain combines TRBV4-1 with TRBJ2-2; TRBD1 aligns across 9 bases. Trimming took 4 bases from V and 5 from J; bases not matched to a gene: 2. CDR1 and CDR2 (germline): MGHRA, YSYEKL. This CDR3 contains 14 residues. CDR3 residues: CASSLGQGTGELFF. In DNA, the CDR3 is TGCGCCAGCAGCCTTGGACAGGGGACCGGGGAGCTGTTTTTT.

The chain carries TRBV10-2 and TRBJ1-1; D unresolved. Per germline, CDR1 WSHSY and CDR2 SAAADI. Trimming removed 2 bases from V and 3 bases from J, with 7 bases in between. The CDR3 has 13 residues. This chain's CDR3 is CASSEHSYTEAFF. CDR3 sequence (DNA): TGCGCCAGCAGTGAGCACAGTTACACTGAAGCTTTCTTT.